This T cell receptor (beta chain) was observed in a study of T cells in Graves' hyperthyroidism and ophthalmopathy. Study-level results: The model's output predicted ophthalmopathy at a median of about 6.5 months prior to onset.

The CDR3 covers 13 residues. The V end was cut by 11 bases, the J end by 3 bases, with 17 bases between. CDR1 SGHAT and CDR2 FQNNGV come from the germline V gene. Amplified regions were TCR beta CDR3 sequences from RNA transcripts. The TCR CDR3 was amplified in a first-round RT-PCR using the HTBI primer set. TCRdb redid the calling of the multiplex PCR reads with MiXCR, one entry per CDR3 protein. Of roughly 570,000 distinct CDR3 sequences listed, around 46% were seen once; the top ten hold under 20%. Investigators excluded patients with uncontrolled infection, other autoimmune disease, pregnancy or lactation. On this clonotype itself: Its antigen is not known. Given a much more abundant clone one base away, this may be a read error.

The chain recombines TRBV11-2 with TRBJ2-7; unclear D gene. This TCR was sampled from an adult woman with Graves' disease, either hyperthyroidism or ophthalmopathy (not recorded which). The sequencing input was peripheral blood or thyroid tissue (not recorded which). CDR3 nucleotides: TGTGCCGGCGGAAACGTACGGATCTACGAGCAGTACTTC. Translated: CAGGNVRIYEQYF. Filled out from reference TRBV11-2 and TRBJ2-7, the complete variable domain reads EAGVAQSPRYKIIEKRQSVAFWCNPISGHATLYWYQQILGQGPKLLIQFQNNGVVDDSQLPKDRFSAERLKGVDSTLKIQPAKLEDSAVYLCAGGNVRIYEQYFGPGTRLTVT.